This TCR beta chain appears in the sequencing data of a study of regulatory T cells in long-lasting Graves disease. Study in general: Antithyroid drugs had been taken under 3 months by newly diagnosed Graves' patients.

CDR3 length: 13 residues. Trimming at V came to 5 bases and at J to 4 bases, leaving 2 bases not matched to a gene. The germline V gene has CDR1 SQVTM and CDR2 ANQGSEA. iRepertoire HTBI primers and Arm-PCR of CDR3 regions built TCR beta libraries. TCRdb reprocessed the multiplex PCR reads with MiXCR, giving one entry per CDR3 protein. The data contain approximately 400,000 distinct CDR3 sequences, around 14% of them seen just once; the ten biggest clones take up roughly a sixth. General observations from the study: Persistent disease favored TRBV28, TRBJ1-2 and TRBJ2-5.

Noted time point: newly diagnosed GD, antithyroid drugs for less than 3 months. Making the TCR library involved RNA that had been extracted from PBMCs. At least ten counts were recorded for this clonotype. The target antigen is unknown. These data were also reused for a study on T cells in Graves' hyperthyroidism and ophthalmopathy.

J is TRBJ2-3 and V is TRBV29-1, with 11 bases identical to TRBD2. The material was peripheral blood mononuclear cells (PBMCs), obtained at new diagnosis, from a patient treated with antithyroid drugs. The origin of this receptor is a woman in her 30s with Graves disease. The CDR3 DNA follows: TGCAGCGTTCCGGGACTAGCGGCAGATACGCAGTATTTT. It yields the protein CSVPGLAADTQYF.